The clone carrying this T cell receptor (beta chain) was picked up a small number of times. Its antigen is unidentified. Any gene name here is a mouse gene name. The read stops 1 residue short of the end of the CDR3; the missing end is completed from the germline J gene. The sample contains more than one DNA sequence encoding this CDR3. Time point described: mouse harvest day 7 after allogeneic transplant. The graft held 10^6 splenic CD5+ T cells and 10^7 T-cell-depleted bone marrow cells. The germline V gene has CDR1 KGHPV and CDR2 FQNQEV (reference sequence). The CDR3 extends over 15 amino acids. V was clipped by 4 bases and J by 1 base; unmatched bases: 0. This record comes from a study of tissue T cells after allogeneic stem cell transplantation. Whole-study results and caveats: The study did not identify alloreactive or antigen-specific tissue TCRs, and some clones might be persisting host cells. Anatomically similar tissues had similar TCR repertoires within each patient.

TCRbeta CDR3 was sequenced at survey depth with template counts. Generated by immunoSEQ multiplex PCR, the TCRdb table keeps only in-frame clones and is missing some. The data contain approximately 6,700 clones, approximately 50% of them singletons. Sequenced sample: gut tissue. The TCR was taken from a female BALB/c mouse given C57BL/6 T cells with graft-versus-host disease after an allogeneic hematopoietic cell transplant. The chain is built from TRBV26 and TRBJ2-2, with 10 bases that match TRBD1. Incomplete CDR3 DNA: TGTGCCAGCAGTCGGGACAGGGGAAACACCGGGCAGCTCTAC. Residues: CASSRDRGNTGQLY. The entire CDR3 is CASSRDRGNTGQLYF.